The 26 T cell receptor beta chains in this list originate from one sample, sequenced in a study of PD-L1 blockade in urothelial cancer. As for time point: peripheral blood 6 weeks after treatment start. Profiled with immunoSEQ multiplex PCR; TCRdb holds only in-frame clones, not every one. The profile shows fewer than 85,000 clones, about 88% of them singletons. This sample comprised PBMCs, obtained around atezolizumab (anti-PD-L1) treatment. The receptors originated from a man aged 55 to 70 with urothelial cancer.

The V gene is TRBV6-1, the J gene TRBJ2-7; 7 bases align to TRBD1. The germline V gene has CDR1 MNHNS and CDR2 SASEGT. The CDR3 has 11 amino acids. V dropped 7 bases and J dropped 6; count of bases not matched to a gene: 3. DNA for the CDR3: TGTGCCAGCATGGGGACAGTCGAGCAGTACTTC. This gives the protein CASMGTVEQYF.

The chain carries TRBV6-5 and TRBJ2-3, with 7 bases fitting TRBD2. Germline V CDR1 and CDR2: MNHEY, SVGAGI. This CDR3 spans 15 amino acids. The V segment lost 3 bases and the J segment 2 bases; nucleotides outside the gene matches: 5. CDR3 sequence reads: CASSYEGGPTDTQYF. The DNA of the CDR3 is TGTGCCAGCAGTTATGAGGGAGGGCCCACAGATACGCAGTATTTT.

CDR3 residues: CASSLSNSQNTGELFF. The CDR3 DNA follows: TGCGCCAGCAGCTTGTCCAACTCCCAGAACACCGGGGAGCTGTTTTTT. V usage is TRBV5-1 and J usage is TRBJ2-2; no definite D call. This CDR3 is 16 amino acids long. The germline V and J ends were trimmed by 1 base and 1 base, with 11 bases remaining between them. The germline CDR1 and CDR2 sequences are SGHRS and YFSETQ.

This clone was detected once. The DNA for the CDR3 is TGTGCCAGCAGTTCGGTTGAGAATTTTTCTGGAAACACCATATATTTT. It yields the protein CASSSVENFSGNTIYF. The J gene is TRBJ1-3, the V gene TRBV28; D call uncertain. The CDR3 loop spans 16 amino acids. Trimming shortened V by 4 bases and J by 1 base, and 14 bases separated the two germline ends. The V gene's germline CDR1 is MDHEN and CDR2 SYDVKM.

V and J are TRBV19 and TRBJ2-3, with 11 bases aligning to TRBD2. The germline V gene encodes CDR1 LNHDA and CDR2 SQIVND (reference sequence). This CDR3 is 16 amino acids long. V dropped 7 bases and J dropped 8; count of bases not matched to a gene: 14. CDR3 sequence (DNA): TGTGCCAGTACCGATAGCGGGAGGGTCCGTGGCGGTACGCAGTATTTT. Encoded protein: CASTDSGRVRGGTQYF.

The chain combines TRBV2 with TRBJ1-4; TRBD1 matches at 8 bases. This CDR3 has 14 residues. Trimming cost V 7 bases and J 6 bases; bases outside gene matches: 7. Germline-derived CDR1 and CDR2 are SNHLY and FYNNEI. The CDR3, as DNA: TGTGCCAGCAACTCGGACAGGGTGGATGAAAAACTGTTTTTT. Amino acid sequence: CASNSDRVDEKLFF.

This sequence joins TRBV18 and TRBJ1-3; a possible D gene is TRBD1 (6 bases). Germline V gives CDR1 KGHSH, CDR2 LQKENI. V was cut by 3 bases and J by 3 bases, with 12 bases left in between. This CDR3 has 15 amino acids. The CDR3 DNA reads TGTGCCAGCTCACCCAGGGGCGATATTGGAAACACCATATATTTT. It is translated as CASSPRGDIGNTIYF.

V gene TRBV2 combines with J gene TRBJ2-2, with D tentatively TRBD1 (6 bases). Germline V gene sequence: CDR1 SNHLY, CDR2 FYNNEI. Trimming pared 5 bases from V and 0 bases from J, leaving 19 bases between. CDR3 length: 18 amino acids. This chain's CDR3 is CASSKRRTDIANTGELFF. As DNA, the CDR3 is TGTGCCAGCAGTAAAAGGCGGACAGACATAGCGAACACCGGGGAGCTGTTTTTT.

The V and J genes are TRBV27 and TRBJ1-6; TRBD1 might be the D (5 bases). Germline CDR1 is MNHEY and CDR2 is SMNVEV (reference sequence). This CDR3 is built from 14 residues. The V gene lost 6 bases and the J gene lost 7 bases, with 13 bases spanning the gap. The CDR3 bases are TGTGCCAGCAGGTCTCAGGGTGGGAATTCACCCCTCCACTTT. This encodes CASRSQGGNSPLHF.

The chain carries TRBV28 and TRBJ1-1; D gene uncertain. This CDR3 is built from 15 residues. V dropped 5 bases and J dropped 1 base, with 14 bases sitting between them. The germline V gene encodes CDR1 MDHEN and CDR2 SYDVKM. The CDR3 DNA follows: TGTGCCAGCAGTACACAGTTATTGGCGAACACTGAAGCTTTCTTT. It yields the protein CASSTQLLANTEAFF.

The gene calls are TRBV29-1 and TRBJ2-3; TRBD1 aligns across 7 bases. Germline V gene data show CDR1 as SQVTM and CDR2 as ANQGSEA. This CDR3 has 13 amino acids. The V segment lost 7 bases and the J segment 2 bases; nucleotides outside the gene matches: 6. The CDR3 sequence is CSAKQGSTDTQYF. The CDR3, as DNA: TGCAGCGCAAAACAGGGGTCCACAGATACGCAGTATTTT.

V and J are TRBV7-9 and TRBJ1-1, with TRBD1 as a possible D gene (5 bases). Trimming cost V 8 bases and J 4 bases, with 11 bases left between them. Germline loops: CDR1 SEHNR, CDR2 FQNEAQ (reference sequence). The CDR3 loop spans 12 amino acids. The CDR3 bases are TGTGCCAGCGGATGGGGGGTCACTGAAGCTTTCTTT. Translated: CASGWGVTEAFF.

The chain employs TRBV6-5 and TRBJ2-1; 8 bases agree with TRBD2. The germline CDR1 and CDR2 sequences are MNHEY and SVGAGI. The CDR3 loop spans 14 amino acids. The ends lost 6 bases at V and 10 bases at J; junction bases unmatched: 11. CDR3 amino acids: CASSPSGGRIEQFF. In nucleotides, the CDR3 is TGTGCCAGCAGCCCCTCGGGGGGGCGAATCGAGCAGTTCTTC.

The V call is TRBV2, the J call TRBJ1-1; 8 bases align to TRBD1. This CDR3 region has 15 residues. Germline values: CDR1 SNHLY, CDR2 FYNNEI. V gave up 6 bases and J gave up 2 bases; unmatched junction bases: 8. The CDR3 nucleotides are TGTGCCAGCAGATTTAGACAGGGGCGAAACACTGAAGCTTTCTTT. Its translation is CASRFRQGRNTEAFF.

The chain joins TRBV15 to TRBJ1-3; D might be TRBD1 (5 bases). The CDR3 length is 15 residues. Germline lookup yields CDR1 LNHNV and CDR2 YYDKDF (reference sequence). Trimming left V 0 bases short and J 4 bases short, with 10 bases between. In nucleotides, the CDR3 is TGTGCCACCAGCAGAGATTCGGGGGACGGAAACACCATATATTTT. This encodes CATSRDSGDGNTIYF.

This clone occurred once. The V call is TRBV4-2, the J call TRBJ2-7; 7 nucleotides match TRBD2. Trimming at V came to 1 base and at J to 0 bases, leaving 3 bases not matched to a gene. Germline assignment: CDR1 LGHNA and CDR2 YNFKEQ. The CDR3 has 15 residues. CDR3 residues: CASSQGEGYSYEQYF. CDR3 in DNA: TGTGCCAGCAGCCAAGGGGAGGGGTACTCCTACGAGCAGTACTTC.

The chain links TRBV7-8 to TRBJ2-7; D perhaps matches TRBD1 (6 bases). The germline CDR1 and CDR2 sequences are SGHVS and FQNEAQ. This CDR3 is built from 14 residues. V was trimmed by 5 bases and J by 2 bases, leaving 13 bases between them. CDR3 residues: CASSPSRTAYEQYF. Written as DNA, the CDR3 is TGTGCCAGCAGCCCATCCCGGACAGCCTACGAGCAGTACTTC.

This chain connects TRBV5-8 to TRBJ2-1, with 7 positions matching TRBD2. Looked up from germline, CDR1 is SGHTS and CDR2 is YDEGEE. This CDR3 comprises 16 residues. V gave up 1 base and J gave up 2 bases; unmatched junction bases: 6. The CDR3 region is CASSLLAGVAYNEQFF. The CDR3, as DNA: TGTGCCAGCAGCTTGTTGGCGGGAGTTGCCTACAATGAGCAGTTCTTC.

The CDR3 spells CASSFQREFGEQFF. Written as DNA, the CDR3 is TGTGCCAGCAGTTTTCAGCGGGAGTTTGGTGAGCAGTTCTTC. The rearrangement uses TRBV28 and TRBJ2-1, with 8 bases fitting TRBD2. The ends lost 3 bases at V and 9 bases at J; junction bases unmatched: 7. CDR1 is MDHEN and CDR2 is SYDVKM in the germline V gene. The CDR3 has 14 amino acids.

The chain is built from TRBV2 and TRBJ1-2, with D perhaps TRBD1 (5 bases). With 7 bases removed from V and 0 bases from J, the gap between germline ends came to 15 bases. Germline assignment: CDR1 SNHLY and CDR2 FYNNEI. The CDR3 has 15 amino acids. CDR3 sequence (DNA): TGTGCCAGCATCGGACAAAAGTACCCTAACTATGGCTACACCTTC. Translating gives CASIGQKYPNYGYTF.

Only a few counts were recorded for this clone. Its ends do not fully match the called genes, so a read error is possible. This chain joins TRBV29-1 and TRBJ1-1, with unresolved D. The V gene's germline CDR1 is SQVTM and CDR2 ANQGSEA. The length of the CDR3 is 9 residues. The CDR3: CSVDGDDNF. In DNA form, the CDR3 reads TGCAGCGTTGATGGTGACGACAACTTT.

This chain uses TRBV2 with TRBJ1-5; 7 nucleotides align to TRBD1. Germline-derived CDR1 and CDR2 are SNHLY and FYNNEI. The CDR3 totals 18 residues. V gave up 4 bases and J gave up 2 bases; unmatched junction bases: 14. The CDR3 reads CASSGQGFLSVGNQPQHF. The DNA for the CDR3 is TGTGCCAGCAGTGGACAGGGTTTTTTGTCGGTTGGCAATCAGCCCCAGCATTTT.

The CDR3 DNA reads as TGTGCCAGCAGTGGAGCCGGGACAGCCCAGGGAAAACTGTTTTTT. Translation gives CASSGAGTAQGKLFF. This chain links TRBV27 with TRBJ1-4; the match to TRBD1 covers 7 bases. Trimming cost V 5 bases and J 10 bases; bases outside gene matches: 13. CDR1 MNHEY and CDR2 SMNVEV come from the germline V gene (reference sequence). The CDR3 is made up of 15 amino acids.

This chain joins TRBV30 and TRBJ2-1; maybe TRBD2 (5 bases). The CDR3 loop spans 12 amino acids. The ends were cut back, 4 bases at V and 3 bases at J, with 7 bases in the middle. Germline CDR1 and CDR2: GTSNPN and SVGIG (reference sequence). CDR3 bases: TGTGCCTGGACCGGGAACTACAATGAGCAGTTCTTC. The encoded protein is CAWTGNYNEQFF.

The V call is TRBV4-1, the J call TRBJ2-1; maybe TRBD2 (7 bases). Germline CDR1 is MGHRA and CDR2 is YSYEKL. There are 17 residues in the CDR3. V was pared by 0 bases and J by 3 bases, with 15 bases between. The CDR3 is CASSQEGGGPNYNEQFF. In DNA, the CDR3 is TGCGCCAGCAGCCAAGAAGGGGGGGGCCCTAACTACAATGAGCAGTTCTTC.

The chain carries TRBV6-5 and TRBJ1-1; 9 nucleotides match TRBD1. Trimming at V came to 4 bases and at J to 4 bases, leaving 7 bases not matched to a gene. Per the germline V gene, CDR1 is MNHEY and CDR2 is SVGAGI. The CDR3 totals 15 residues. The CDR3 DNA sequence: TGTGCCAGCAGTTCATGGGACAGGGTCACCACTGAAGCTTTCTTT. Amino acids: CASSSWDRVTTEAFF.